Only one count was recorded for the clone carrying this T cell receptor (beta chain). What it binds is not known. Assay: immunoSEQ multiplex PCR; the TCRdb copy retains only in-frame clones and omits some. The table shows some 200,000 clones, with just over 90% occurring only once. V dropped 7 bases and J dropped 8 bases, with 26 bases sitting between them. The CDR3 totals 16 residues. The V gene's germline CDR1 is LGHDT and CDR2 YNNKEL (reference sequence). This sample is part of a study of T cell responses to AZD1222 COVID-19 vaccine. Study results and limitations: It was only a handful of AZD1222 recipients who were seropositive at baseline. The donors showed a predominance of white British ancestry and of females, with possible underestimation of clonal diversity.

The source material was peripheral blood, sampled 28 days after the second AZD1222 dose. The chain recombines TRBV3-1 (or the pseudogene TRBV3-2) with TRBJ1-2; D perhaps matches TRBD1 (6 bases). The TCR comes from an adult who received the AZD1222 COVID-19 vaccine. The CDR3 here is CASTPTLSQGLSGYTF. The CDR3 nucleotides are TGTGCCAGCACCCCCACCCTTTCACAGGGATTGTCCGGCTACACCTTC.